This T cell receptor beta chain was obtained from a study of blood T cell repertoires in COVID-19 (dated by TCRdb to about 2020). Turning to the overall study: The collaborator samples originated in the United States, Italy and Spain and spanned the acute and convalescent phases of COVID-19. The prospective study material was composed of cDNA or gDNA derived from T cells, B-cell-depleted T cells, or PBMCs. HLA class I and class II types, where available, came from metadata supplied by the sample provider rather than from assay-based typing. The samples were drawn from the first 160 participants of the ongoing ImmuneRACE study and from 1,254 subjects provided by 6 global collaborators. A freely available public database, intended as a resource for researchers studying the immune response to SARS-CoV-2, is where the repertoires were released. Deeply sampled blood TCRbeta repertoires from subjects exposed to, actively infected with, or recovered from COVID-19 were included in the dataset. Nearly every sample came with metadata listing a de-identified subject ID, COVID-19 status, age in years and sex.

The germline V end is reduced by 6 bases and the J end by 10 bases; junction bases left unmatched: 5. Including cysteine and phenylalanine, the CDR3 has 13 amino acids. Of the read, only the CDR3 DNA is kept; its 39 bases are in frame from base 1. Via the germline V gene, CDR1 is MNHEY and CDR2 SVGAGI. The immunoSEQ Assay, a bias-controlled multiplex PCR, was used to amplify TCRbeta CDR3 regions from genomic DNA. The authors' pipeline ran thus. The number of nucleated cells in each sample was estimated by amplification of reference gene primers within the assay. To quantify the absolute abundance of each unique TCRbeta CDR3 rearrangement, sequence reads were collapsed and filtered. For each sample, productive Simpson clonality was calculated as the square root of Simpson's diversity index across productive rearrangements. TCRdb stores this immuneACCESS table with in-frame sequences only. Part of the clones is absent; in the studies checked, under half of the shortfall reflects unresolved V genes, and no reason is known for the rest. V and J calls and clone size follow that table, whereas D and trimming were derived from the DNA. The sample contains approximately 470,000 clones, about nine tenths of them found a single time. The ten largest clones represent 0.7% of the sample.

Enrolling through a virtual design, the prospective study's participants ranged in age from about 18 to 89 years and lived across around 25 United States geographic areas. In the prospective study, cohorts were assigned on the basis of participant-reported clinical history obtained from a screening survey and a study questionnaire. Recovered participants in ImmuneRACE Cohort 3 were defined as having two consecutive negative NP/OP PCR tests, clearance from a healthcare professional, or resolution of symptoms. In the prospective study, whole blood, serum and a nasopharyngeal or oropharyngeal swab were collected from each participant by mobile phlebotomists. Additional blood draws and questionnaires over an approximately two-month period could optionally be provided by prospective study participants. Blood samples from the prospective study were shipped frozen or at room temperature prior to DNA extraction.

Notes on this clone: Its antigen specificity is not known. No clone much larger than this one lies a single base away; base qualities are absent.

What the authors observed across the whole study: The quantity of clinical and demographic metadata differed by source and by participant and was supplied without curation.

This sequence uses TRBV6-5 and TRBJ1-6; TRBD1 aligns with 8 central bases. Sequencing was carried out using PBMCs or T cells enriched from blood (not recorded which). This sequence was found in a woman in her late teens or twenties who had recovered from COVID-19. This receptor has the CDR3 CASRDRVGSPLHF. DNA sequence: TGTGCCAGCAGGGACAGGGTAGGGTCACCCCTCCACTTT.